The 2 T cell receptor beta chains below were found in one sample sequenced in a study of T cells in Graves' hyperthyroidism and ophthalmopathy. Amplification of TCR beta CDR3 regions was performed using RNA transcripts as template. When the TCR CDR3 underwent first-round RT-PCR, the HTBI primer set was used. TCRdb fed the multiplex PCR reads into MiXCR, producing one record per CDR3 protein. This repertoire shows roughly 350,000 distinct CDR3 sequences, around 13% found once; its top ten account for 34%. The sample consisted of blood. Receptors originate from a middle-aged woman with Graves' ophthalmopathy.

This clonotype has at least ten counts. This chain joins TRBV7-2 and TRBJ1-5; D is ambiguous. The ends were cut back, 6 bases at V and 0 bases at J, with 12 bases in the middle. In germline, CDR1 is SGHTA, CDR2 FQGNSA. The CDR3 loop spans 15 amino acids. The CDR3 DNA is TGTGCCAGCAGTTCAACTCGCAGTAGCAATCAGCCCCAGCATTTT. Translation gives CASSSTRSSNQPQHF.

The sample holds many counts of this clonotype. The rearrangement links TRBV10-3 to TRBJ1-1; weak D call: TRBD1 (5 bases). V lost 7 bases, J lost 1 base, and 13 bases lay in between. Germline V gene lookup returns CDR1 ENHRY and CDR2 SYGVKD. This CDR3 has 14 amino acids. The DNA of the CDR3 is TGTGCCATCAAAAGCCGAGGGGAGAACACTGAAGCTTTCTTT. Protein: CAIKSRGENTEAFF.